The next 28 T cell receptor beta chains were all read from a single sample in a study of blood T cell repertoires in COVID-19. Data came from immunoSEQ multiplex PCR; TCRdb stores just in-frame clones and leaves some out. The table records a few hundred thousand clones, around 85% of them present only once. The sequenced material came from PBMCs or T cells enriched from blood (not recorded which). These receptors were obtained from a man between 25 and 39 years old who had recovered from COVID-19.

The rearrangement uses TRBV5-4 and TRBJ2-7; 9 nucleotides line up with TRBD2. The CDR3 consists of 14 residues. With V trimmed by 4 bases and J by 10 bases, 12 bases remained unmatched. Germline V lookup: CDR1 SGHNT, CDR2 YYREEE (reference sequence). The DNA of the CDR3 is TGTGCCAGCAGCCCTGCCGAGAGCGGGGGGCTTCAGTACTTC. Amino acids: CASSPAESGGLQYF. The entire variable domain, with the rest obtained from reference TRBV5-4 and TRBJ2-7, is as follows: ETGVTQSPTHLIKTRGQQVTLRCSSQSGHNTVSWYQQALGQGPQFIFQYYREEENGRGNFPPRFSGLQFPNYSSELNVNALELDDSALYLCASSPAESGGLQYFGPGTRLTVT.

The genes are TRBV29-1 and TRBJ1-1; weak D call: TRBD1 (5 bases). V dropped 6 bases and J dropped 3 bases, with 17 bases sitting between them. The CDR3 extends over 14 amino acids. CDR1 and CDR2 from the germline V gene are SQVTM and ANQGSEA. In nucleotides, the CDR3 is TGCAGCGTCGCTAGGGGCGGGGGAGACACTGAAGCTTTCTTT. Protein sequence: CSVARGGGDTEAFF.

The chain links TRBV28 to TRBJ2-5, with TRBD2 identical over 11 bases. CDR3 length equals 18 residues. Trimming cost V 2 bases and J 9 bases; bases outside gene matches: 17. CDR1 MDHEN and CDR2 SYDVKM come from the germline V gene. CDR3 nucleotides: TGTGCCAGCAGTTTAGGTTCCCGGGGACTAGCGGCCGCAGGGGCCCAGTACTTC. Its protein is CASSLGSRGLAAAGAQYF.

This chain joins TRBV19 and TRBJ2-3, with 8 bases lining up with TRBD2. The CDR3 contains 16 residues. Per the germline V gene, CDR1 is LNHDA and CDR2 is SQIVND (reference sequence). Germline trimming cut 3 bases from V and 7 bases from J; bases unmatched to any gene: 12. CDR3 sequence (DNA): TGTGCCAGTAGTATTCAGCCTAGCGGGCGCCTTAATACGCAGTATTTT. It specifies CASSIQPSGRLNTQYF.

DNA of the CDR3: TGTGCCAGCAGCTTAGGGGCAGGGTCCTACGAGCAGTACTTC. Translation: CASSLGAGSYEQYF. The chain carries TRBV7-3 and TRBJ2-7, with a tentative D call TRBD1 (5 bases). CDR1 is SGHTA, CDR2 FQGTGA, per germline. V lost 2 bases and J lost 1, with 9 bases in between. This CDR3 is built from 14 residues.

This rearrangement joins TRBV19 to TRBJ2-5; 7 nucleotides line up with TRBD2. V gave up 0 bases and J gave up 1 base; unmatched junction bases: 5. CDR1 is LNHDA, CDR2 SQIVND, per germline (reference sequence). There are 16 residues in the CDR3. CDR3 protein: CASSIDWGGLQETQYF. In DNA, the CDR3 is TGTGCCAGTAGTATAGATTGGGGGGGTCTCCAAGAGACCCAGTACTTC.

The CDR3 DNA follows: TGTGCCATCAGTCCAACTGGGACTAGCGGGGGCCCTTACAATGAGCAGTTCTTC. Its translation is CAISPTGTSGGPYNEQFF. The rearrangement links TRBV10-3 to TRBJ2-1; the match to TRBD2 covers 14 bases. Germline loops: CDR1 ENHRY, CDR2 SYGVKD. This CDR3 contains 18 residues. Germline trimming cut 5 bases from V and 4 bases from J; bases unmatched to any gene: 10.

The chain uses TRBV6-6 and TRBJ1-1, with 9 bases aligning to TRBD1. The length of the CDR3 is 16 residues. V gave up 3 bases and J gave up 1 base; unmatched junction bases: 6. The germline gives CDR1 MNHNY, CDR2 SVGAGI (reference sequence). The CDR3 DNA sequence: TGTGCCAGCAGTTATGACAGGGGGGAGAGGAACACTGAAGCTTTCTTT. Its translation: CASSYDRGERNTEAFF.

J is TRBJ1-6 and V is TRBV6-6; the D gene is possibly TRBD1 (6 bases). V lost 1 base to trimming and J lost 6 bases, with 7 bases between them. The CDR3 covers 14 residues. Per germline, CDR1 MNHNY and CDR2 SVGAGI (reference sequence). The CDR3 loop is CASSYLQGNSPLHF. As DNA, the CDR3 is TGTGCCAGCAGTTACTTACAGGGTAATTCACCCCTCCACTTT.

V usage is TRBV7-8 and J usage is TRBJ1-1; D ambiguous. V lost 0 bases and J 5 bases, leaving 10 bases between the germline ends. The CDR3 contains 14 residues. Per germline, CDR1 SGHVS and CDR2 FQNEAQ. Here the CDR3 DNA reads TGTGCCAGCAGCTTAGCCGGGCGGGTTACTGAAGCTTTCTTT. As protein: CASSLAGRVTEAFF.

The chain is built from TRBV4-1 and TRBJ1-1; TRBD1 matches at 8 bases. The CDR3 covers 15 residues. V was clipped by 2 bases and J by 1 base; unmatched bases: 3. Germline CDR1 is MGHRA and CDR2 is YSYEKL. The CDR3 DNA follows: TGCGCCAGCAGCCAACATGGGACAGGGAACACTGAAGCTTTCTTT. It codes for CASSQHGTGNTEAFF.

This chain links TRBV7-9 with TRBJ1-1; D gene ambiguous. This CDR3 spans 14 amino acids. The germline CDR1 and CDR2 sequences are SEHNR and FQNEAQ (reference sequence). V was cut by 2 bases and J by 3 bases, with 10 bases left in between. The CDR3 loop reads CASSLSGWDTEAFF. DNA of the CDR3: TGTGCCAGCAGCTTATCCGGGTGGGACACTGAAGCTTTCTTT.

The genes are TRBV5-1 and TRBJ2-7, with 9 bases lining up with TRBD1. V lost 4 bases, J lost 5 bases, and 7 bases stayed unmatched. CDR3 length: 14 amino acids. In germline, CDR1 is SGHRS, CDR2 YFSETQ. The CDR3 here is CASSLGTGFHEQYF. In DNA form, the CDR3 reads TGCGCCAGCAGCCTAGGGACAGGGTTCCACGAGCAGTACTTC.

This clone was seen just once. The chain recombines TRBV11-1 with TRBJ2-2, with TRBD1 matching over 9 bases. The CDR3 loop spans 14 amino acids. Germline V gene data show CDR1 as SGHAT and CDR2 as FQDESV (reference sequence). After removal of 4 bases from V and 7 bases from J, the junction contained 4 bases not matched to a gene. Here the CDR3 reads CASSWDRVGGELFF. CDR3 coding DNA: TGTGCCAGCAGCTGGGACAGGGTAGGCGGGGAGCTGTTTTTT. Variable domain in full (rest from reference TRBV11-1 and TRBJ2-2): EAEVAQSPRYKITEKSQAVAFWCDPISGHATLYWYRQILGQGPELLVQFQDESVVDDSQLPKDRFSAERLKGVDSTLKIQPAELGDSAMYLCASSWDRVGGELFFGEGSRLTVL.

The CDR3 region has the DNA TGTGCCAGCACCCAAGGCGGGCGCACAGATACGCAGTATTTT. Its translation is CASTQGGRTDTQYF. The chain is built from TRBV6-5 and TRBJ2-3; a weak D match, TRBD2 (5 bases). This CDR3 comprises 14 residues. CDR1 is MNHEY, CDR2 SVGAGI, per germline. V was clipped by 7 bases and J by 1 base, with 12 bases between them.

The chain links TRBV7-8 to TRBJ2-5, with D possibly matching TRBD1 (6 bases). V dropped 5 bases and J dropped 2 bases, with 9 bases sitting between them. CDR3 size: 13 residues. Germline values: CDR1 SGHVS, CDR2 FQNEAQ. CDR3 nucleotides: TGTGCCAGCAGCATCGACAGGCAAGAGACCCAGTACTTC. Protein sequence: CASSIDRQETQYF.

The chain links TRBV22-1 to TRBJ1-5; the D call TRBD1 from the table was never checked on the DNA. TRBV22-1 is annotated as a pseudogene. The CDR3 covers 19 residues. CDR3 in amino acids: CPGSARAKTEEYSNQPQHF. CDR3 bases: TGTCCTGGGAGCGCACGTGCCAAGACAGAAGAATATAGCAATCAGCCCCAGCATTTT.

The rearrangement links TRBV4-2 to TRBJ2-7; 11 positions agree with TRBD1. Germline loops: CDR1 LGHNA, CDR2 YNFKEQ. Trimming at V came to 0 bases and at J to 3 bases, leaving 4 bases not matched to a gene. The CDR3 length is 16 residues. Here the CDR3 reads CASSQDPGTGGYEQYF. The CDR3 DNA sequence: TGTGCCAGCAGCCAAGATCCCGGGACAGGGGGCTACGAGCAGTACTTC.

This clone has at least ten counts. V and J are TRBV4-1 and TRBJ1-6, with 7 bases identical to TRBD1. Per the germline V gene, CDR1 is MGHRA and CDR2 is YSYEKL. The V segment lost 0 bases and the J segment 8 bases; nucleotides outside the gene matches: 7. The CDR3 is made up of 16 amino acids. CDR3 protein: CASSQDISGGYSPLHF. CDR3 bases: TGCGCCAGCAGCCAAGATATTTCAGGGGGGTATTCACCCCTCCACTTT.

This clone was counted only a few times. V gene TRBV6-2 or TRBV6-3 combines with J gene TRBJ2-7; D is possibly TRBD2 (5 bases). CDR3 length equals 15 residues. Germline V gene lookup returns CDR1 MNHEY and CDR2 SVGEGT. Trimming removed 6 bases from V and 5 bases from J, with 20 bases in between. DNA of the CDR3: TGTGCCAGCAGCAGCACAGTCGAGGGTGCCCACGAGCAGTACTTC. Protein: CASSSTVEGAHEQYF.

The chain couples TRBV19 to TRBJ1-2; tentative D call: TRBD1 (6 bases). From germline, CDR1 is LNHDA and CDR2 SQIVND (reference sequence). The CDR3 is 14 residues long. The V and J ends lost 4 bases and 5 bases respectively, with 14 bases between them. The CDR3 spells CASSRGQSSYGYTF. The CDR3, as DNA: TGTGCCAGTAGTAGAGGACAGTCTTCATATGGCTACACCTTC.

This sequence joins TRBV20-1 and TRBJ2-1, with 8 bases aligning to TRBD1. Germline CDR1 reads DFQATT; CDR2 reads SNEGSKA (reference sequence). With V trimmed by 3 bases and J by 8 bases, 12 bases remained unmatched. This CDR3 is 15 amino acids long. CDR3 region: CSASPRTGLLDEQFF. Here the CDR3 DNA reads TGCAGTGCTAGTCCGAGGACAGGGTTGCTAGATGAGCAGTTCTTC.

The rearrangement links TRBV11-2 to TRBJ2-4, with 10 bases fitting TRBD1. CDR3 length: 19 residues. Trimming took 4 bases from V and 0 from J; bases not matched to a gene: 12. Germline CDR1 is SGHAT and CDR2 is FQNNGV. CDR3 nucleotide sequence: TGTGCCAGCAGCTACACCCTGGACAGGGGGACCTTAGCCAAAAACATTCAGTACTTC. Its protein product is CASSYTLDRGTLAKNIQYF.

This chain uses TRBV6-1 with TRBJ1-5; no definite D call. The CDR3 has 14 residues. Germline V CDR1 and CDR2: MNHNS, SASEGT. Trimming shortened V by 2 bases and J by 2 bases, and 7 bases separated the two germline ends. The CDR3 loop is CASSESTGNQPQHF. CDR3 nucleotide sequence: TGTGCCAGCAGTGAATCTACGGGCAATCAGCCCCAGCATTTT.

The chain uses TRBV7-6 and TRBJ1-1, with a weak D call TRBD1 (5 bases). The germline V gene encodes CDR1 SGHVS and CDR2 FNYEAQ. The V end lost 1 base, the J end lost 2 bases, and 11 bases lay between the germline ends. There are 15 residues in the CDR3. The CDR3, as DNA: TGTGCCAGCAGCTTAGGTGCAGGGCTAAACACTGAAGCTTTCTTT. It specifies CASSLGAGLNTEAFF.

The chain recombines TRBV19 with TRBJ1-2; possible D gene TRBD1, 5 bases. The CDR3 length is 15 residues. Trimming removed 5 bases at V and 7 bases at J, with 20 bases between. Germline V gene sequence: CDR1 LNHDA, CDR2 SQIVND (reference sequence). The CDR3 region is CASSPGARGIGGYTF. The CDR3 DNA reads TGTGCCAGTAGTCCCGGGGCGCGGGGCATCGGTGGCTACACCTTC.

The CDR3, as DNA: TGTGCCAGCAGTCCAGGGGCCCAGGGCCCTTCCCACAATGAGCAGTTCTTC. Translating gives CASSPGAQGPSHNEQFF. V is TRBV27 and J is TRBJ2-1; TRBD1 is a possible D gene (6 bases). Germline assignment: CDR1 MNHEY and CDR2 SMNVEV (reference sequence). Between the trimmed V and J ends, which lost 5 bases and 5 bases, there was a span of 22 bases. This CDR3 is built from 17 residues.

This clone has a handful of counts. This sequence joins TRBV12-5 and TRBJ1-3, with D maybe TRBD1 (5 bases). The CDR3 has 14 residues. The germline V gene encodes CDR1 LGHNT and CDR2 FRNRAP. Trimming left V 3 bases short and J 7 bases short, with 13 bases between. Here the CDR3 reads CASGFGGERNTIYF. The CDR3 DNA follows: TGTGCTAGTGGTTTCGGGGGGGAGAGGAACACCATATATTTT.